A single sample gave rise to the 10 T cell receptor beta chains below, sequenced in a study of T cells of healthy individuals. Via MiXCR, TCRdb re-called the 5' RACE reads, giving one row per CDR3 protein. The repertoire holds around 53,000 distinct CDR3 sequences, with about 14% as singletons. Receptors were obtained from a human donor in good health.

V gene TRBV6-5 combines with J gene TRBJ2-7; unclear D gene. From germline, CDR1 is MNHEY and CDR2 SVGAGI. V gave up 2 bases and J gave up 1 base, with 9 bases separating them. The CDR3 totals 14 residues. CDR3 region: CASSYTGRSYEQYF. In DNA, the CDR3 is TGTGCCAGCAGTTACACCGGCAGATCCTACGAGCAGTACTTC.

The V gene is TRBV7-8, the J gene TRBJ1-2; possible D gene TRBD1, 5 bases. The V gene lost 2 bases and the J gene lost 6 bases, with 22 bases spanning the gap. The CDR3 totals 17 residues. Per the germline V gene, CDR1 is SGHVS and CDR2 is FQNEAQ. CDR3 sequence reads: CASSLRRARELTDGYTF. The CDR3 region has the DNA TGTGCCAGCAGCTTACGGAGGGCCAGGGAGCTTACAGATGGCTACACCTTC.

This clonotype was observed at least ten times. This CDR3 is CASSDRERNYEQYF. CDR3 bases: TGCGCCAGCAGCGATAGGGAACGGAACTACGAGCAGTACTTC. The V and J genes are TRBV5-1 and TRBJ2-7; D unresolved. Germline V gives CDR1 SGHRS, CDR2 YFSETQ. CDR3 length equals 14 residues. V gave up 4 bases and J gave up 3 bases, with 14 bases separating them.

This clonotype occurred many times. The genes are TRBV7-9 and TRBJ1-2; D gene unclear. This CDR3 contains 14 residues. V lost 2 bases and J lost 2, with 9 bases in between. Looked up from germline, CDR1 is SEHNR and CDR2 is FQNEAQ (reference sequence). CDR3 sequence: CASSLSAPNYGYTF. Written as DNA, the CDR3 is TGTGCCAGCAGCTTATCGGCACCCAACTATGGCTACACCTTC.

The V call is TRBV5-6, the J call TRBJ2-4; 10 nucleotides align to TRBD1. Germline CDR1 is SGHDT and CDR2 is YYEEEE. Trimming cost V 4 bases and J 8 bases; bases outside gene matches: 9. CDR3 length: 15 residues. CDR3 in DNA: TGTGCCAGCAGCGTGGGACAGGGGTTTTCTGACATTCAGTACTTC. It codes for CASSVGQGFSDIQYF. The whole variable domain, remainder taken from reference TRBV5-6 and TRBJ2-4, is DAGVTQSPTHLIKTRGQQVTLRCSPKSGHDTVSWYQQALGQGPQFIFQYYEEEERQRGNFPDRFSGHQFPNYSSELNVNALLLGDSALYLCASSVGQGFSDIQYFGAGTRLSVL.

In its sample, this clonotype was seen a few times. The rearrangement joins TRBV5-1 to TRBJ2-7; the D is unclear. V was shortened by 2 bases and J by 1 base, with 13 bases between the two germline ends. This CDR3 region has 15 residues. From germline, CDR1 is SGHRS and CDR2 YFSETQ. In DNA form, the CDR3 reads TGCGCCAGCAGCTTAAATGTGTACCCATCCTACGAGCAGTACTTC. This sequence encodes CASSLNVYPSYEQYF.

In this sample, this clonotype turned up a few times. This rearrangement joins TRBV19 to TRBJ1-5; maybe TRBD1 (5 bases). The CDR3 spans 15 residues. Germline V gene data show CDR1 as LNHDA and CDR2 as SQIVND (reference sequence). V shed 6 bases and J shed 4 bases, with 16 bases lying between them. The CDR3 DNA reads as TGTGCCAGTAGCCCGTGGGGGAGGGGTAATCAGCCCCAGCATTTT. Translated, it gives CASSPWGRGNQPQHF.

J is TRBJ1-6 and V is TRBV5-8; 8 bases are shared with TRBD1. The CDR3 extends over 16 amino acids. The J segment lost 7 bases and the V segment lost 3 bases, leaving 9 bases of the junction unmatched. The V gene's germline CDR1 is SGHTS and CDR2 YDEGEE. CDR3 in amino acids: CASSYDFRGRNSPLHF. The CDR3 DNA sequence: TGTGCCAGCAGCTATGATTTCAGGGGGCGGAATTCACCCCTCCACTTT.

This clonotype appeared many times. The chain has TRBV20-1 and TRBJ1-4, with TRBD1 as a possible D gene (5 bases). The germline V gene has CDR1 DFQATT and CDR2 SNEGSKA (reference sequence). Trimming cost V 1 base and J 6 bases, with 15 bases left between them. The CDR3 contains 15 residues. CDR3 in amino acids: CSARGGPLLDEKLFF. In DNA, the CDR3 is TGCAGTGCTAGAGGGGGCCCTCTTCTAGATGAAAAACTGTTTTTT.

J is TRBJ1-6 and V is TRBV6-5; D gene ambiguous. In germline, CDR1 is MNHEY, CDR2 SVGAGI. The CDR3 totals 16 residues. Trimming left V 2 bases short and J 0 bases short, with 8 bases between. The CDR3 DNA reads as TGTGCCAGCAGTTACGGGGAAAGCTCCTATAATTCACCCCTCCACTTT. This sequence encodes CASSYGESSYNSPLHF.